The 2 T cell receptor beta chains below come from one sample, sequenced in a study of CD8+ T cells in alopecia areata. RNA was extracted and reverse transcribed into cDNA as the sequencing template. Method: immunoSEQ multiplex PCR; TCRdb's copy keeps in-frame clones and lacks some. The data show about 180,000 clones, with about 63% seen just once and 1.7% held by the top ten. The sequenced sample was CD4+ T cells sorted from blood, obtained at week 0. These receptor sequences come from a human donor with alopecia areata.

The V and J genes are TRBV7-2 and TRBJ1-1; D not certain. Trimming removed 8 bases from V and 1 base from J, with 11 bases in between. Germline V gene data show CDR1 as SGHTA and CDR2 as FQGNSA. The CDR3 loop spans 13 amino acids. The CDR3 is CASGFLKNTEAFF. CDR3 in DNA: TGTGCCAGCGGATTCCTAAAGAACACTGAAGCTTTCTTT.

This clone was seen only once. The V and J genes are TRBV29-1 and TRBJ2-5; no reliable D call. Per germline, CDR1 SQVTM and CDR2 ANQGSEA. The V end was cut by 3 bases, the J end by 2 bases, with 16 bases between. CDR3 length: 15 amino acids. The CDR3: CSVDLRTWEQETQYF. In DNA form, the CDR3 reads TGCAGCGTTGATCTCAGGACGTGGGAACAAGAGACCCAGTACTTC.